This record covers a single T cell receptor (beta chain). What it binds is unknown. This sample stems from a study of Ad26.COV2.S vaccination and SARS-CoV-2 variants. Study context: The authors gave Ad26.COV2.S intramuscularly, either once or twice 56 days apart.

Only in-frame clones appear in the TCRdb table, and some are missing; sequencing was by immunoSEQ multiplex PCR. The top ten clones hold approximately 5% of a sample with hundreds of thousands of clones, roughly 91% of them seen once. Findings and limits, study-wide: Analyses of TCR breadth and depth may have underestimated total T cell responses. Measurement of non-spike TCR breadth gave similar results in vaccine and placebo recipients.

The CDR3 runs 13 residues. V dropped 5 bases and J dropped 8 bases, with 14 bases sitting between them. The germline V gene encodes CDR1 LNHNV and CDR2 YYDKDF (reference sequence). The treatment was: around 19 received Ad26.COV2.S at low or high dose, single or two shots; several received placebo; per-sample allocation not given. Sampling was performed 63 days after the first vaccine or placebo injection. At a Boston site, the person donating was an adult of 18-55 years. The TCR comes from a person aged 18-65 years who received the Ad26.COV2.S COVID-19 vaccine or a placebo. Sequenced material: peripheral blood, taken in a trial of Ad26.COV2.S vaccine versus placebo. The genes are TRBV15 and TRBJ2-3, with unresolved D. CDR3 sequence: CATSSWKVGTQYF. The CDR3 bases are TGTGCCACCAGCTCATGGAAGGTCGGTACGCAGTATTTT. Full variable domain (remainder filled in from reference TRBV15 and TRBJ2-3): DAMVIQNPRYQVTQFGKPVTLSCSQTLNHNVMYWYQQKSSQAPKLLFHYYDKDFNNEADTPDNFQSRRPNTSFCFLDIRSPGLGDTAMYLCATSSWKVGTQYFGPGTRLTVL.